This T cell receptor beta chain derives from a study of T cells in Graves' hyperthyroidism and ophthalmopathy. There are a few counts of this clonotype. Exclusion of a patient resulted from uncontrolled infection, other autoimmune disease, pregnancy or lactation. The source material, RNA transcripts, was used to amplify TCR beta CDR3 regions. Using the HTBI primer set, a first-round RT-PCR was run on the TCR CDR3. TCRdb reprocessed the multiplex PCR reads via MiXCR and lists one record per CDR3 protein. The profile covers about 570,000 distinct CDR3 sequences, with roughly 46% appearing a single time and around 17% taken by the ten largest. The germline V gene has CDR1 SQVTM and CDR2 ANQGSEA. The ends were cut back, 4 bases at V and 5 bases at J, with 11 bases in the middle. The CDR3 is made up of 13 amino acids.

The V call is TRBV29-1, the J call TRBJ1-4; a possible D gene is TRBD1 (6 bases). The origin of this receptor is an adult woman with Graves' disease, either hyperthyroidism or ophthalmopathy (not recorded which). What was sequenced was peripheral blood or thyroid tissue (not recorded which). CDR3: CSVGGAENEKLFF. CDR3 nucleotides: TGCAGCGTTGGGGGGGCAGAAAATGAAAAACTGTTTTTT.